This T cell receptor (beta chain) was sequenced during a study of blood T cell repertoires in COVID-19 (dated by TCRdb to the early 2020s). About the study as a whole: The collaborator samples originated in the United States, Italy and Spain and spanned the acute and convalescent phases of COVID-19. The prospective study material was composed of cDNA or gDNA derived from T cells, B-cell-depleted T cells, or PBMCs. Subjects who had been exposed to COVID-19, were actively infected with it, or had recovered from it provided the deeply sampled blood TCRbeta repertoires that made up the dataset. The repertoires were made available in a free public database intended to serve as a resource for research on the immune response to SARS-CoV-2. The samples were drawn from the first 160 participants of the ongoing ImmuneRACE study and from 1,254 subjects provided by 6 global collaborators. Nearly every sample came with metadata listing a de-identified subject ID, COVID-19 status, age in years and sex. Where available, HLA class I and class II types were obtained from metadata supplied by the sample provider rather than from assay-based typing.

TCRbeta CDR3 regions were amplified from genomic DNA by means of the immunoSEQ Assay, a bias-controlled multiplex PCR. In the authors' own workflow: The number of nucleated cells in each sample was estimated by amplification of reference gene primers within the assay. To quantify the absolute abundance of each unique TCRbeta CDR3 rearrangement, sequence reads were collapsed and filtered. Productive Simpson clonality was computed per sample as the square root of Simpson's diversity index over productive rearrangements. TCRdb stores this immuneACCESS table with in-frame sequences only. Part of the clones is absent; in the studies checked, under half of the shortfall reflects unresolved V genes, and no reason is known for the rest. V and J calls plus clone size are reproduced from that table; the DNA served to infer D and trimming. This sample holds over 65,000 clones; roughly three quarters were observed only once. About a third of the sample goes to the ten largest clones.

One collaborating source in Seattle enrolled patients while the patients were actively infected and followed the patients over time throughout the course of disease. Collaborating institutions collected whole blood in K2EDTA tubes following their own protocols. Collaborator samples were shipped for TCRbeta analysis as frozen whole blood, isolated PBMCs, or DNA extracted from either sample type. For this clone: The clone's antigen remains unknown. No much larger clonotype is one base removed from it; base qualities were not supplied.

On the study overall, not on this receptor specifically: How much clinical and demographic metadata was included differed by source and by participant, and the metadata was provided uncurated.

Trimming removed 6 bases from V and 4 bases from J; the gene matches leave 7 bases unexplained. Taken from the germline V gene (reference sequence), the CDR1 and CDR2 loops are MNHEY and SMNVEV. CDR3 length: 14 amino acids, cysteine to phenylalanine. This entry keeps only the CDR3 DNA: 42 bases, framed from base 1. This receptor chain uses TRBV27 and TRBJ2-7, with 9 central nucleotides matching TRBD1. The sample consisted of peripheral blood. This sequence originates from a man aged 60 to 69 with COVID-19, enrolled during active disease. CDR3 loop: CASSVPGQGYEQYF. The DNA sequence follows: TGTGCCAGCAGCGTTCCGGGACAGGGATACGAGCAGTACTTC.